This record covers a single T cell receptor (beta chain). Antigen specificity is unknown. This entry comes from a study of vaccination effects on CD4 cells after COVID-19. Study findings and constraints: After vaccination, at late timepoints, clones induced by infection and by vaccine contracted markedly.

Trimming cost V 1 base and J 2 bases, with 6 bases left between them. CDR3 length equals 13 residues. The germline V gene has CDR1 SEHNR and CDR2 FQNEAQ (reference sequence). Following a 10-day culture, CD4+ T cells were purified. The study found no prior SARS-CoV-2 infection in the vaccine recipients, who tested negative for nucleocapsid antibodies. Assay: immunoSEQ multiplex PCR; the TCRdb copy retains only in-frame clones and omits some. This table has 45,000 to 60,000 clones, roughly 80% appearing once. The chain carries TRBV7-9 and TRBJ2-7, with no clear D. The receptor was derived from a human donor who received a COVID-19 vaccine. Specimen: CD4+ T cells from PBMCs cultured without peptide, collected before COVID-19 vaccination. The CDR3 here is CASSLVAPYEQYV. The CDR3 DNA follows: TGTGCCAGCAGCTTAGTGGCCCCCTACGAGCAGTACGTC.